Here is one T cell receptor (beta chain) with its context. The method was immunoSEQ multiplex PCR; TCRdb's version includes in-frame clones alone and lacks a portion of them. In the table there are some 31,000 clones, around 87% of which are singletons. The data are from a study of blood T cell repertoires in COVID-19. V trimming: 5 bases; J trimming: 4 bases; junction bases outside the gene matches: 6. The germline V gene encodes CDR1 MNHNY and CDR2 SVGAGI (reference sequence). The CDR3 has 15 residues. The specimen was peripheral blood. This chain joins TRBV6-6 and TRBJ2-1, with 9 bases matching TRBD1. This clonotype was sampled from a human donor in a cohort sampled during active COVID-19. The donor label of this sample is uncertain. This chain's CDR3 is CASSPGTGRYNEQFF. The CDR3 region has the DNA TGTGCCAGCAGTCCCGGGACAGGGCGATACAATGAGCAGTTCTTC.